This record looks at one T cell receptor (beta chain) sequence and its context. The antigen is unknown. The data were taken from a study of PD-1 blockade in classical Hodgkin lymphoma. Turning to the study itself: Intravenous nivolumab at 3 mg/kg was given to patients every 2 weeks. Study-wide results and limits: Causes of the repertoire differences remain undefined, possibly disease activity or prior therapy. Newly diagnosed patients had baseline TCR diversity that was reportedly lower than that of healthy donors. Complete responders started with a diversity level that resembled newly diagnosed patients at baseline.

In every patient, relapse followed autologous stem cell transplantation, while exposure to brentuximab vedotin differed. V lost 4 bases to trimming and J lost 7 bases, with 16 bases between them. The CDR3 runs 14 residues. CDR1 is MNHEY and CDR2 is SVGAGI in the germline V gene. The method was immunoSEQ multiplex PCR; TCRdb's version includes in-frame clones alone and lacks a portion of them. The sample includes 50,000 or so clones, around 67% of them seen just once. The TCR was taken from a human donor with classical Hodgkin lymphoma. The chain recombines TRBV6-5 with TRBJ2-5; the D call may be TRBD1 or TRBD2 (5 bases each). Sequences were derived from peripheral blood mononuclear cells (PBMCs), sampled before the second cycle of nivolumab. CDR3 bases: TGTGCCAGCAGTTCTGTATTTGGGACGGGGACCCAGTACTTC. As protein: CASSSVFGTGTQYF.